This record concerns one T cell receptor beta chain sequence. CDR3 length equals 17 residues. V lost 8 bases and J lost 0; bases outside the gene matches: 15. CDR1 and CDR2 from the germline V gene are SQVTM and ANQGSEA. This entry is derived from a study of T cells in localized non-small cell lung cancer. Sequencing was performed with immunoSEQ multiplex PCR; in TCRdb, only in-frame clones are kept and a portion is missing. The table lists 2,500 to 3,500 clones, approximately 23% of them singletons, with around 10% in the top ten. V usage is TRBV29-1 and J usage is TRBJ2-1, with 8 bases identical to TRBD1. The sequencing here drew on normal lung tissue next to the tumor, taken before any cancer treatment. The clonotype originates from a woman aged 35 to 75 with stage I lung adenocarcinoma. CDR3 residues: CSFPGQVTSTSYNEQFF. Written as DNA, the CDR3 is TGCAGCTTTCCGGGACAGGTTACCTCTACCTCCTACAATGAGCAGTTCTTC.